Listed below are T cell receptor beta chains from one sample, sequenced in a study of blood T cells in healthy people across ages. MiXCR was run by TCRdb on the 5' RACE reads, yielding one entry per CDR3 protein. The sample includes some 1 million distinct CDR3 sequences, 45% of them seen just once. The sample was blood. Every receptor here comes from a woman aged 55 to 70 in good health. Both conserved end residues are part of each CDR3. The D gene is left open where the match is weak. The size field is filled for only some rows; it gives once, few, many or a size class.

V,D,J,size,DNA,CDR3
TRBV20-1,TRBD2,TRBJ2-1,once,TGCAGTGCTAGCGCCTTGAGGCTAGCGGGACCCTATGAGCAGTTCTTC,CSASALRLAGPYEQFF
TRBV6-5,-,TRBJ1-2,-,TGTGCCAGCACCACAGGGATGAGAGGCTACACCTTC,CASTTGMRGYTF
TRBV9,TRBD2,TRBJ2-3,-,TGTGCCAGCAGCGTAGGTGGATTTGTTGGGGCTAGCGGGAGGAGTAGCACAGATACGCAGTATTTT,CASSVGGFVGASGRSSTDTQYF
TRBV9,-,TRBJ1-2,few,TGTGCCAGCAGCGTAGTGGGCCAGGATCTCTACACCTTC,CASSVVGQDLYTF
TRBV12-3/TRBV12-4,-,TRBJ2-7,-,TGTGCCAGCAGTGCTGACGTGAATCTCTACGAGCAGTACTTC,CASSADVNLYEQYF
TRBV4-2,-,TRBJ1-5,-,TGTGCCAGCAGCATTCTAGCGGGAGGAGTTAATGAGCCCCAGCATTTT,CASSILAGGVNEPQHF
TRBV2,-,TRBJ1-5,-,TGTGCCAGCAGTGTGGCCAGAACCCCTAATCAGCCCCAGCATTTT,CASSVARTPNQPQHF
TRBV10-3,-,TRBJ1-2,-,TGTGCCATCAGTGAGTTAGAGTTCTTTGGCTACACCTTC,CAISELEFFGYTF
TRBV7-9,TRBD1,TRBJ2-7,few,TGTGCCAGCAGCTTAGTACAGGGGACCTCCTACGAGCAGTACTTC,CASSLVQGTSYEQYF
TRBV28,-,TRBJ1-5,many,TGTGCCAGCAACAGGGATTCTAACAATCAGCCCCAGCATTTT,CASNRDSNNQPQHF
TRBV27,-,TRBJ2-7,-,TGTGCCAGCAGTTTCGCGTGGGGGTCCTACGAGCAGTACTTC,CASSFAWGSYEQYF
TRBV5-1,-,TRBJ2-2,few,TGCGCCAGCAGTCCTAGCCTAGCGTTGAACACCGGGGAGCTGTTTTTT,CASSPSLALNTGELFF
TRBV4-1,TRBD2,TRBJ2-7,few,TGCGCCAGCAGCCAAGAACGGGGCGGGAGGGGGTTCTCCTACGAGCAGTACTTC,CASSQERGGRGFSYEQYF
TRBV7-2,TRBD1,TRBJ2-7,-,TGTGCCAGCAGCGCTGAGACAGGGGCCTATGAGCAGTACTTC,CASSAETGAYEQYF
TRBV29-1,TRBD1,TRBJ2-5,many,TGCAGCGTTGGCCGGACAGGGTCGTACCAAGAGACCCAGTACTTC,CSVGRTGSYQETQYF
TRBV4-1,-,TRBJ1-2,few,TGCGCCAGCAGCCAGGTACCGAGGGAATCCTATGGCTACACCTTC,CASSQVPRESYGYTF
TRBV12-3/TRBV12-4,TRBD2,TRBJ2-7,-,TGTGCCAGCAGTTCTTCCACCCCGGGGGGGAGGGACGAGCAGTACTTC,CASSSSTPGGRDEQYF
TRBV6-6,TRBD1,TRBJ2-1,-,TGTGCCAGCTTAGACAGGGTCTCAGTTGTAAATGAGCAGTTCTTC,CASLDRVSVVNEQFF
TRBV10-3,-,TRBJ1-5,-,TGTGCCACCCTCTTGGGGGGGACCTCGAGCAATCAGCCCCAGCATTTT,CATLLGGTSSNQPQHF
TRBV12-3/TRBV12-4,-,TRBJ2-2,-,TGTGCCAGCAGTTTGGGGCTAGGGGACACCGGGGAGCTGTTTTTT,CASSLGLGDTGELFF
TRBV6-5,TRBD1,TRBJ2-1,-,TGTGCCAGCAGTTACTCAGGACAGGCGTACTACAATGAGCAGTTCTTC,CASSYSGQAYYNEQFF
TRBV7-3,TRBD2,TRBJ2-5,-,TGTGCCAGCAGCTTATTCGGCGGGGGTTCTGATGAGCAGTACTTC,CASSLFGGGSDEQYF
TRBV6-5,-,TRBJ1-5,-,TGTGCCAGCAGTTACTCCAGGGTCGGCAATCAGCCCCAGCATTTT,CASSYSRVGNQPQHF
TRBV20-1,-,TRBJ2-1,once,TGCAGTGCTAGAGCCCTCGTGGGCCACGCAGGGGATGAGCAGTTCTTC,CSARALVGHAGDEQFF
TRBV20-1,-,TRBJ1-2,-,TGCAGTGCTCCCGGACAGATTCGGAACCATGGCTACACCTTC,CSAPGQIRNHGYTF
TRBV20-1,TRBD1,TRBJ2-7,few,TGCAGTGCACCAAAACAGGGGTCCCACGAGCAGTACTTC,CSAPKQGSHEQYF
TRBV2,TRBD1,TRBJ2-5,many,TGTGCCAGCAGACGACAGGGGCAAGAGACCCAGTACTTC,CASRRQGQETQYF
TRBV30,-,TRBJ2-7,-,TGTGCCTGGACCCGGGACTCCTACGAGCAGTACTTC,CAWTRDSYEQYF
TRBV20-1,-,TRBJ2-4,-,TGCAGTGCGATGCAGGGAGCCAAAAACATTCAGTACTTC,CSAMQGAKNIQYF
TRBV27,-,TRBJ2-1,once,TGTGCCAGCAGTTCCGGACGAGCGTCAAACAATGAGCAGTTCTTC,CASSSGRASNNEQFF
TRBV6-4,-,TRBJ2-1,-,TGTGCCAGCAGTGAAGAAAGTACCTACAATGAGCAGTTCTTC,CASSEESTYNEQFF
TRBV15,-,TRBJ1-5,-,TGTGCCACCAGCAGACGACACGGTCTTAGCAATCAGCCCCAGCATTTT,CATSRRHGLSNQPQHF
TRBV29-1,-,TRBJ2-1,-,TGCAGCGTCGGGACTCTAAGTGGCAATGAGCAGTTCTTC,CSVGTLSGNEQFF
TRBV7-2,TRBD1,TRBJ2-1,-,TGTGCCAGCAGCTTAGAACAGGGGAGCGATGAGCAGTTCTTC,CASSLEQGSDEQFF
TRBV14,-,TRBJ2-3,few,TGTGCCAGCAGCCAAGTCCTAGCGCCAGATACGCAGTATTTT,CASSQVLAPDTQYF
TRBV27,TRBD1,TRBJ2-5,-,TGTGCCAGCAGTCCCGGGACAGAAGGATGGTACTTC,CASSPGTEGWYF